This is a list of T cell receptor beta chains from one sample in a study of T-cell reconstitution after alpha-beta-depleted transplantation in children. Using its own MiXCR run on the PCR reads, TCRdb lists one record per CDR3 protein. This table has fewer than 350,000 distinct CDR3 sequences, around 9.1% appearing once. This sample comprised PBMCs, obtained before TCRalphabeta/CD19-depleted stem cell transplant. The receptors stem from a boy less than two years old with acute myeloid leukemia, due to receive a stem cell transplant. Both conserved end residues are part of each CDR3. The D gene is left open where the match is weak. Size is omitted from some rows. Given values are once, few, many or a class for expanded clones.

V gene: TRBV5-1; J gene: TRBJ2-7; clone size: many; D gene: -; CDR3 protein: CASSPTLGGEQYF; CDR3 DNA: TGCGCCAGCAGCCCGACTCTAGGGGGCGAGCAGTACTTC
V gene: TRBV24-1; J gene: TRBJ2-3; clone size: few; D gene: TRBD1; CDR3 protein: CATSDPGTVFTDTQYF; CDR3 DNA: TGTGCCACCAGTGACCCCGGGACAGTCTTCACAGATACGCAGTATTTT
V gene: TRBV11-2; J gene: TRBJ1-3; clone size: many; D gene: -; CDR3 protein: CASSLESSPQGSGNTIYF; CDR3 DNA: TGTGCCAGCAGCTTAGAATCCTCGCCCCAGGGGAGTGGAAACACCATATATTTT
V gene: TRBV7-9; J gene: TRBJ1-1; clone size: many; D gene: -; CDR3 protein: CASSSPTGNTEAFF; CDR3 DNA: TGTGCCAGCAGCTCGCCTACAGGGAACACTGAAGCTTTCTTT
V gene: TRBV12-3/TRBV12-4; J gene: TRBJ1-5; clone size: many; D gene: -; CDR3 protein: CASSAQEGIQPQHF; CDR3 DNA: TGTGCCAGCAGTGCCCAGGAGGGAATTCAGCCCCAGCATTTT
V gene: TRBV7-2; J gene: TRBJ2-1; clone size: few; D gene: TRBD2; CDR3 protein: CASSYMTSGRANEQFF; CDR3 DNA: TGTGCCAGCAGCTATATGACTAGCGGGAGAGCCAATGAGCAGTTCTTC
V gene: TRBV12-3/TRBV12-4; J gene: TRBJ2-2; clone size: many; D gene: TRBD2; CDR3 protein: CASRLSGRAFGELFF; CDR3 DNA: TGTGCCAGCAGACTTAGCGGGAGGGCCTTCGGGGAGCTGTTTTTT
V gene: TRBV6-2/TRBV6-3; J gene: TRBJ2-7; clone size: many; D gene: -; CDR3 protein: CASDNLNRDGSYEQYF; CDR3 DNA: TGTGCCAGCGACAACCTCAACCGGGACGGCTCCTACGAGCAGTACTTC
V gene: TRBV28; J gene: TRBJ2-7; clone size: many; D gene: TRBD1; CDR3 protein: CASRDRGGEQYF; CDR3 DNA: TGTGCCAGCAGGGACAGGGGCGGCGAGCAGTACTTC
V gene: TRBV7-3; J gene: TRBJ2-3; clone size: many; D gene: -; CDR3 protein: CASSLVADTDTQYF; CDR3 DNA: TGTGCCAGCAGCTTAGTGGCGGACACAGATACGCAGTATTTT
V gene: TRBV4-2; J gene: TRBJ2-1; clone size: many; D gene: TRBD2; CDR3 protein: CASSQAPGGRAVFSTYNEQFF; CDR3 DNA: TGTGCCAGCAGCCAAGCCCCTGGCGGGAGGGCCGTTTTCTCCACCTACAATGAGCAGTTCTTC
V gene: TRBV2; J gene: TRBJ2-5; clone size: many; D gene: -; CDR3 protein: CASSDTVLQETQYF; CDR3 DNA: TGTGCCAGCAGTGATACAGTGCTACAAGAGACCCAGTACTTC
V gene: TRBV5-1; J gene: TRBJ2-2; clone size: -; D gene: -; CDR3 protein: CASSPDRSLSGELFF; CDR3 DNA: TGCGCCAGCAGCCCCGACAGGTCCCTTAGCGGGGAGCTGTTTTTT
V gene: TRBV20-1; J gene: TRBJ2-1; clone size: few; D gene: TRBD2; CDR3 protein: CSARDRLAGDYNEQFF; CDR3 DNA: TGCAGTGCTAGAGATCGGCTAGCGGGGGATTACAATGAGCAGTTCTTC
V gene: TRBV6-1; J gene: TRBJ2-2; clone size: -; D gene: -; CDR3 protein: CASTPLPTGPSNTGELFF; CDR3 DNA: TGTGCCAGCACCCCATTACCAACAGGGCCGTCAAACACCGGGGAGCTGTTTTTT
V gene: TRBV7-9; J gene: TRBJ2-5; clone size: many; D gene: -; CDR3 protein: CASSLVGSAQYF; CDR3 DNA: TGTGCCAGCAGCTTAGTAGGATCGGCCCAGTACTTC
V gene: TRBV12-3/TRBV12-4; J gene: TRBJ2-4; clone size: many; D gene: -; CDR3 protein: CASSQGPGTSSVEYF; CDR3 DNA: TGTGCCAGCAGCCAGGGTCCCGGGACATCTTCGGTAGAGTACTTC
V gene: TRBV28; J gene: TRBJ1-5; clone size: -; D gene: TRBD1; CDR3 protein: CASKGAGGNQPQHF; CDR3 DNA: TGTGCCAGCAAGGGGGCAGGGGGAAATCAGCCCCAGCATTTT
V gene: TRBV4-2; J gene: TRBJ2-2; clone size: -; D gene: TRBD2; CDR3 protein: CASSQTSAGGGGELFF; CDR3 DNA: TGTGCCAGCAGCCAAACTAGTGCGGGGGGGGGCGGGGAGCTGTTTTTT
V gene: TRBV6-5; J gene: TRBJ2-7; clone size: -; D gene: TRBD2; CDR3 protein: CASVTSGGAYEQYF; CDR3 DNA: TGTGCCAGCGTAACTAGCGGGGGGGCCTACGAGCAGTACTTC
V gene: TRBV12-3/TRBV12-4; J gene: TRBJ1-2; clone size: many; D gene: TRBD1; CDR3 protein: CASSSARQGVRYGYTF; CDR3 DNA: TGTGCCAGCAGCTCCGCCCGACAGGGGGTTCGGTATGGCTACACCTTC
V gene: TRBV20-1; J gene: TRBJ1-6; clone size: many; D gene: -; CDR3 protein: CSARDLRIKRNSPLHF; CDR3 DNA: TGCAGTGCTAGAGATCTACGCATCAAAAGAAATTCACCCCTCCACTTT
V gene: TRBV5-1; J gene: TRBJ2-3; clone size: many; D gene: -; CDR3 protein: CASSWDLAWGTDTQYF; CDR3 DNA: TGCGCCAGCAGCTGGGATCTAGCTTGGGGCACAGATACGCAGTATTTT
V gene: TRBV19; J gene: TRBJ2-2; clone size: -; D gene: -; CDR3 protein: CASRTGQASGRAGELFF; CDR3 DNA: TGTGCCAGTCGAACGGGACAGGCCAGCGGGAGAGCCGGGGAGCTGTTTTTT
V gene: TRBV6-1; J gene: TRBJ1-6; clone size: many; D gene: -; CDR3 protein: CASKVSSSYNSPLHF; CDR3 DNA: TGTGCCAGCAAGGTCAGCAGCTCCTATAATTCACCCCTCCACTTT
V gene: TRBV18; J gene: TRBJ2-2; clone size: -; D gene: -; CDR3 protein: CASSPHEHLGLNTGELFF; CDR3 DNA: TGTGCCAGCTCACCACATGAGCACCTGGGACTTAACACCGGGGAGCTGTTTTTT
V gene: TRBV12-3/TRBV12-4; J gene: TRBJ2-3; clone size: -; D gene: TRBD2; CDR3 protein: CASRLTGTTPPDTQYF; CDR3 DNA: TGTGCCAGCAGACTAACCGGGACTACCCCCCCAGATACGCAGTATTTT
V gene: TRBV5-1; J gene: TRBJ2-1; clone size: few; D gene: -; CDR3 protein: CASSLAGHEQFF; CDR3 DNA: TGCGCCAGCAGCTTGGCGGGCCATGAGCAGTTCTTC
V gene: TRBV28; J gene: TRBJ2-2; clone size: many; D gene: TRBD1; CDR3 protein: CASSSRGQANTGELFF; CDR3 DNA: TGTGCCAGCAGTTCCCGCGGACAGGCGAACACCGGGGAGCTGTTTTTT
V gene: TRBV7-2; J gene: TRBJ2-3; clone size: many; D gene: -; CDR3 protein: CASSLERPVNTQYF; CDR3 DNA: TGTGCCAGCAGCTTAGAACGACCCGTTAATACGCAGTATTTT
V gene: TRBV10-3; J gene: TRBJ2-1; clone size: many; D gene: TRBD2; CDR3 protein: CAITAGLAGVLGSEQFF; CDR3 DNA: TGTGCCATCACCGCCGGACTAGCGGGAGTTCTGGGGTCTGAGCAGTTCTTC
V gene: TRBV4-3; J gene: TRBJ2-7; clone size: many; D gene: TRBD2; CDR3 protein: CASSQVGTSDGQYF; CDR3 DNA: TGCGCCAGCAGCCAAGTCGGGACTAGCGACGGGCAGTACTTC